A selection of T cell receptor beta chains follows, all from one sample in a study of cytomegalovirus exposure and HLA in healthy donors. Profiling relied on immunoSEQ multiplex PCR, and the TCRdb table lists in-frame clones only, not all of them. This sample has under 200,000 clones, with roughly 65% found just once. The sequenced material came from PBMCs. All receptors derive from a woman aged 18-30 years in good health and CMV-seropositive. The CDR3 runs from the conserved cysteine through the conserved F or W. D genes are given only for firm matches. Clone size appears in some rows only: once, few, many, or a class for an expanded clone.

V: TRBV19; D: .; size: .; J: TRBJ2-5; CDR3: CASSIRPETQYF; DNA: TGTGCCAGTAGTATCAGGCCGGAGACCCAGTACTTC
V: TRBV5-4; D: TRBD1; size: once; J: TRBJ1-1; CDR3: CASSPETGGLHTEAFF; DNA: TGTGCCAGCAGCCCGGAGACAGGGGGGTTGCACACTGAAGCTTTCTTT
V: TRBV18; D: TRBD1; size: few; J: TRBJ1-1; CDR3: CASSPAGTGAEAFF; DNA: TGTGCCAGCTCACCCGCCGGGACAGGGGCTGAAGCTTTCTTT
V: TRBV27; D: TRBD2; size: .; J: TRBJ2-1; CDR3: CASSLSIDRLAGVGEQFF; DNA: TGTGCCAGCAGTTTATCCATCGATCGGCTAGCGGGAGTAGGGGAGCAGTTCTTC
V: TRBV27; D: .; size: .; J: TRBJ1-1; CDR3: CASSLRINTEAFF; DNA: TGTGCCAGCAGTTTGCGGATAAACACTGAAGCTTTCTTT
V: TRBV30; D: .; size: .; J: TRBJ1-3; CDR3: CAWSNGGSGNTIYF; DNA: TGTGCCTGGAGTAACGGGGGGAGTGGAAACACCATATATTTT
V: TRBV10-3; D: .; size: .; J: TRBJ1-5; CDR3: CAVGQPQHF; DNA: TGTGCCGTCGGTCAGCCCCAGCATTTT
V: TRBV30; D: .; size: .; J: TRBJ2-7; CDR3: CAWSLGADEQYF; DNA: TGTGCCTGGAGCCTGGGGGCGGACGAGCAGTACTTC
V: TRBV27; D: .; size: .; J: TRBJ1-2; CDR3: CASSFQPGNANYGYTF; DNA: TGTGCCAGCAGTTTTCAGCCAGGCAACGCTAACTATGGCTACACCTTC
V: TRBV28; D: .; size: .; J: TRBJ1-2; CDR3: CASSQDVQVVTF; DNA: TGTGCCAGCAGTCAAGACGTACAGGTTGTTACCTTC
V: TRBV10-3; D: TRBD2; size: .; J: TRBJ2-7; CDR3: CAIRLAGVYEQYF; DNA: TGTGCCATCAGACTAGCGGGAGTATACGAGCAGTACTTC
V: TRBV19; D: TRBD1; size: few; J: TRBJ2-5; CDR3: CASTRDRGETQYF; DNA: TGTGCCAGTACCCGGGACAGGGGGGAGACCCAGTACTTC
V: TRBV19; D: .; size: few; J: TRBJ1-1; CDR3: CASSAVRQRAFF; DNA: TGTGCCAGTAGTGCCGTCCGACAGAGAGCTTTCTTT